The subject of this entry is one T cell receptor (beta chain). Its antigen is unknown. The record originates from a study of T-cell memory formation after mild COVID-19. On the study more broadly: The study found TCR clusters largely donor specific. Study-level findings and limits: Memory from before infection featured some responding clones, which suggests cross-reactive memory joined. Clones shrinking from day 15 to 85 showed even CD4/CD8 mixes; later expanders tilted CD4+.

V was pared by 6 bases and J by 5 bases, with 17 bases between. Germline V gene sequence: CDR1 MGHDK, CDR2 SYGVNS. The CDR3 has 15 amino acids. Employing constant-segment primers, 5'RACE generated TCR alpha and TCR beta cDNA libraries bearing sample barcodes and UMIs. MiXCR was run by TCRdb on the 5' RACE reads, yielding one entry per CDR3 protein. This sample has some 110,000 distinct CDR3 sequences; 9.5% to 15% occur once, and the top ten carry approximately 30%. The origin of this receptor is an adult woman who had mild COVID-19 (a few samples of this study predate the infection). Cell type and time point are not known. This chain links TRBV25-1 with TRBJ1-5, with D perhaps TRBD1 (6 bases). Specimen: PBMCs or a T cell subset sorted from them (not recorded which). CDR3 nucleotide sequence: TGTGCCAGCAGCTCCCCCATCGGGGGCGATCAGCCCCAGCATTTT. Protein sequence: CASSSPIGGDQPQHF.